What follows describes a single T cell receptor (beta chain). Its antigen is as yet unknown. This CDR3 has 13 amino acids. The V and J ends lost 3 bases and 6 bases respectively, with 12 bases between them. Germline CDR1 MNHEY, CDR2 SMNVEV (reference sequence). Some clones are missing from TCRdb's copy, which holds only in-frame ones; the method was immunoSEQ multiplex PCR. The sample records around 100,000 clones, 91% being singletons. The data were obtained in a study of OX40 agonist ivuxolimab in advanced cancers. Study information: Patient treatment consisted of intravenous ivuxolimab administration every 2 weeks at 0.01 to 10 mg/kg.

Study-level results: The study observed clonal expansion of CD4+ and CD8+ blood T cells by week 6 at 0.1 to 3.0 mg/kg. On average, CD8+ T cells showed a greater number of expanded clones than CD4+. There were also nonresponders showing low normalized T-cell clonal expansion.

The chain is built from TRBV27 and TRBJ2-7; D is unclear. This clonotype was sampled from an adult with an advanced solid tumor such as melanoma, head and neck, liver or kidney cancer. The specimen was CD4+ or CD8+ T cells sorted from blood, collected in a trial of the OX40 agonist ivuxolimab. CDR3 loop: CASSFRSVSEQYF. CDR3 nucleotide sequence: TGTGCCAGCAGTTTCCGGAGCGTCTCCGAGCAGTACTTC.